The source of this T cell receptor beta chain is a study of T cells expressing NK-cell markers. About the study: CD3+CD56+NKG2C+, CD3+CD56+NKG2C- and CD3+CD56-NKG2C+ T cells, once sorted, supplied the TCR beta repertoires.

Of note for this clonotype: Its antigen is still unknown.

The CDR3 spans 13 residues. TCRdb re-analyzed the 5' RACE reads; it lists each CDR3 protein once, without DNA. The specimen's table records about 380,000 distinct CDR3 sequences. Study-wide findings and caveats: A range of about 1.0-8% of CD8+ T cells consisted of dominant NKG2C+ clonotypes in several donors.

The chain carries TRBV12-3 or TRBV12-4 and TRBJ1-6. What was sequenced was blood T cells: a sorted CD56 or NKG2C T cell subset, CD4+ or CD8+ T cells, or bulk PBMC T cells (not recorded which). This TCR came from a man between 18 and 69 years old in good health. CDR3: CASSFLFDSPLHF.